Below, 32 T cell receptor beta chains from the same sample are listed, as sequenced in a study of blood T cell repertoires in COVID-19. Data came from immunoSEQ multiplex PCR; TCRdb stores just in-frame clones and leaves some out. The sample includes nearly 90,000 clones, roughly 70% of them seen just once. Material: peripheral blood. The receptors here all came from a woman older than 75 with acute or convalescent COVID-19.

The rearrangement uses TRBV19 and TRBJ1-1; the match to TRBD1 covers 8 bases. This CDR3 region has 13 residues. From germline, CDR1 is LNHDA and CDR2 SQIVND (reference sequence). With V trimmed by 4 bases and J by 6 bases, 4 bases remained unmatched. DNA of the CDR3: TGTGCCAGTAGTAGTGACAGGGGATCTGAAGCTTTCTTT. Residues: CASSSDRGSEAFF.

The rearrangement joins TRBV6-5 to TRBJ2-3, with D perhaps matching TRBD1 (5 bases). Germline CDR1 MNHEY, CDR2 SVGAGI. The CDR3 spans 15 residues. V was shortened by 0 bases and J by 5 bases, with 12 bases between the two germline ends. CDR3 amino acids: CASSYSPQGRDTQYF. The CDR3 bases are TGTGCCAGCAGTTACTCGCCGCAGGGTAGAGATACGCAGTATTTT.

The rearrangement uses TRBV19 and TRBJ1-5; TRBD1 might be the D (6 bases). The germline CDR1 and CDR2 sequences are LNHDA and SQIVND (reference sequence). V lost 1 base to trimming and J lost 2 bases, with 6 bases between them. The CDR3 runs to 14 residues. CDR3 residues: CASSIAGGNQPQHF. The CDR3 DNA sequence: TGTGCCAGTAGTATAGCAGGGGGCAATCAGCCCCAGCATTTT.

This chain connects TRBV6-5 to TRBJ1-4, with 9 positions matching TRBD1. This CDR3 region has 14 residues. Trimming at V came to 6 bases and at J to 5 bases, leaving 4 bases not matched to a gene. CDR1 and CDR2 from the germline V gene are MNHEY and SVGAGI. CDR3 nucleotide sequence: TGTGCCAGCAGAGAGGGGACAGGGAATGAAAAACTGTTTTTT. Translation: CASREGTGNEKLFF.

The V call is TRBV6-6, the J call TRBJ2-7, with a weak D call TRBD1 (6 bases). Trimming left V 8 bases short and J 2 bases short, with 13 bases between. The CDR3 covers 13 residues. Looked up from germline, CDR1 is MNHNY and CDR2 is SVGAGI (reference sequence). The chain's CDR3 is CASGRDTAYEQYF. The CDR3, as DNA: TGTGCCAGCGGCCGGGACACAGCCTACGAGCAGTACTTC.

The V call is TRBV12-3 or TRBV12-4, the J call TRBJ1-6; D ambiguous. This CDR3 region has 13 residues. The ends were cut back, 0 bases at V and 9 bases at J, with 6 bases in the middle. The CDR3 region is CASSLALRSPLHF. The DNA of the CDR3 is TGTGCCAGCAGTTTAGCCCTCCGTTCACCCCTCCACTTT.

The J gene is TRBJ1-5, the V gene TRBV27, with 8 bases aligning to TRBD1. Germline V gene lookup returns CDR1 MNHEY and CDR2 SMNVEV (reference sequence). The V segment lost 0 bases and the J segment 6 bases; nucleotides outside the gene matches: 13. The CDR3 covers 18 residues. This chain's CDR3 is CASSLSDFRGRVTQPQHF. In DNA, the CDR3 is TGTGCCAGCAGTTTATCCGATTTCAGGGGGCGCGTCACTCAGCCCCAGCATTTT.

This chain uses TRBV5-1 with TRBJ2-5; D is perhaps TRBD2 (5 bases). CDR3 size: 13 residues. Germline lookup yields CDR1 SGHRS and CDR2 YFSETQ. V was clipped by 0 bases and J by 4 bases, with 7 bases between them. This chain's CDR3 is CASSLGGRETQYF. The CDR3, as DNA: TGCGCCAGCAGCTTGGGAGGGAGAGAGACCCAGTACTTC.

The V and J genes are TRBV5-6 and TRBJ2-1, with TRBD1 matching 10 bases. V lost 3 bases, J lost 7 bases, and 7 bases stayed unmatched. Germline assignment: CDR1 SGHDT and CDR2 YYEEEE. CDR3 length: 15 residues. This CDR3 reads CASSSMGTGENEQFF. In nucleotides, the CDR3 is TGTGCCAGCAGCTCCATGGGGACAGGGGAGAATGAGCAGTTCTTC.

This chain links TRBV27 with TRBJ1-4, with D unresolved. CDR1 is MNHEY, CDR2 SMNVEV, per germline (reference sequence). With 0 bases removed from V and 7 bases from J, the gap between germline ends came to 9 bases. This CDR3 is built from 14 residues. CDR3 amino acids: CASSLSRGAEKLFF. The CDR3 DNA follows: TGTGCCAGCAGTTTATCCCGGGGAGCTGAAAAACTGTTTTTT.

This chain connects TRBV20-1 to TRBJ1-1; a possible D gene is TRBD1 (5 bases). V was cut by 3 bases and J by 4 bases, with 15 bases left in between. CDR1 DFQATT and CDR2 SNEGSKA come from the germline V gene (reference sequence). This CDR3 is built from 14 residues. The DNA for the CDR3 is TGCAGTGCTAGTAGTAATCCGGGGGGCACTGAAGCTTTCTTT. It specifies CSASSNPGGTEAFF.

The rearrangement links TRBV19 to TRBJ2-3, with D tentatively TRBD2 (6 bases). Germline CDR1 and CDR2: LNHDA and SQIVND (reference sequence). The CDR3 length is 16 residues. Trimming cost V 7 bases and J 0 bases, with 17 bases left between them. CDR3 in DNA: TGTGCCAGTAATTTGGGACTCCAATTAAGCACAGATACGCAGTATTTT. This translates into CASNLGLQLSTDTQYF.

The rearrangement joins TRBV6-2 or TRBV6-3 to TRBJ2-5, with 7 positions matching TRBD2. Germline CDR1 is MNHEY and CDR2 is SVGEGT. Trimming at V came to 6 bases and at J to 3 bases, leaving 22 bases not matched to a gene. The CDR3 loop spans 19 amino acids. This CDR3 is CASSPSSGRFYGSEETQYF. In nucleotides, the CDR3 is TGTGCCAGCAGCCCCTCTAGCGGAAGGTTTTACGGATCTGAAGAGACCCAGTACTTC.

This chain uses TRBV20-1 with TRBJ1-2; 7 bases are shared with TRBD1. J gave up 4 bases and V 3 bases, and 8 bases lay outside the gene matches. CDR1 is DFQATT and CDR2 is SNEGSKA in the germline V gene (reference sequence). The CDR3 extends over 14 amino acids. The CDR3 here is CSASIGTDPYGYTF. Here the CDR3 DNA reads TGCAGTGCTAGTATCGGGACAGACCCCTATGGCTACACCTTC.

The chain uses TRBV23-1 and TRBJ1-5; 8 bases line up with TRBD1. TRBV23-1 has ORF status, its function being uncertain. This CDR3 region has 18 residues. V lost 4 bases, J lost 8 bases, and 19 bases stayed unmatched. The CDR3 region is CASSPRVQGEKDIKPQHF. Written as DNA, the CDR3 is TGCGCCAGCAGTCCCCGGGTACAGGGGGAAAAGGATATCAAGCCCCAGCATTTT.

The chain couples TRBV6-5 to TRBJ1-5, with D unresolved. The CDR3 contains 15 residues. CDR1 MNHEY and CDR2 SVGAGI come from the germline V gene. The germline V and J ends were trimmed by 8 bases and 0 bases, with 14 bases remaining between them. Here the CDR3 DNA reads TGTGCCAGCCGGGTGGAGCCTTATAGCAATCAGCCCCAGCATTTT. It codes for CASRVEPYSNQPQHF.

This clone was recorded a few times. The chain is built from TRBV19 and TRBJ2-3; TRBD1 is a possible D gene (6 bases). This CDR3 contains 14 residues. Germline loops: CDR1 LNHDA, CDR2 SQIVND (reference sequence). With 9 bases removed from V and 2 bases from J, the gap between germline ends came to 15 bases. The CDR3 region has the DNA TGTGCCAGCAGAAGTCAGGGGTCCACAGATACGCAGTATTTT. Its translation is CASRSQGSTDTQYF.

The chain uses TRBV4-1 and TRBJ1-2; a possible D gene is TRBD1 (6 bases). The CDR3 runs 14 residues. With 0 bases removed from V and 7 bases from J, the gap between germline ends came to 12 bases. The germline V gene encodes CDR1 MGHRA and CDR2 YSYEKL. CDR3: CASSQEGGARGYTF. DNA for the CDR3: TGCGCCAGCAGCCAAGAGGGGGGGGCGCGTGGCTACACCTTC.

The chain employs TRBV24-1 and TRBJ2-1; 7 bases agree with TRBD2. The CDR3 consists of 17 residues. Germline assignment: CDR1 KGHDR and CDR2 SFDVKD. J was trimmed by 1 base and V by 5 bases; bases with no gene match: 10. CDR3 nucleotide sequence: TGTGCCACCAGTGCCGGGAGGTTCGGCGGGTCCTACAATGAGCAGTTCTTC. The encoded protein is CATSAGRFGGSYNEQFF.

The CDR3 region is CSASQGARNIQYF. In nucleotides, the CDR3 is TGCAGTGCTAGTCAGGGGGCGCGGAACATTCAGTACTTC. The chain joins TRBV20-1 to TRBJ2-4; 8 nucleotides agree with TRBD1. This CDR3 has 13 amino acids. CDR1 is DFQATT and CDR2 is SNEGSKA in the germline V gene (reference sequence). V dropped 3 bases and J dropped 7; count of bases not matched to a gene: 5.

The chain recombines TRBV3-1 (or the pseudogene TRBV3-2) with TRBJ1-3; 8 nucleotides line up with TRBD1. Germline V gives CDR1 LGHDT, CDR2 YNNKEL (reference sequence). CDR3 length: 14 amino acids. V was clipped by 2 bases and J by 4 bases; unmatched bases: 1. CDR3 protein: CASSQPGGGNTIYF. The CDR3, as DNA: TGTGCCAGCAGCCAACCAGGGGGCGGAAACACCATATATTTT.

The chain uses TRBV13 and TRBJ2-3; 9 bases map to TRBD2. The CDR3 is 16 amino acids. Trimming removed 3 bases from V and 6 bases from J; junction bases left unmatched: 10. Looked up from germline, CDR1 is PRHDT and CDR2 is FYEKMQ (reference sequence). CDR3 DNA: TGTGCCAGCAGCTTTTCCCTAGCGGGGTTCGGGGATACGCAGTATTTT. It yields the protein CASSFSLAGFGDTQYF. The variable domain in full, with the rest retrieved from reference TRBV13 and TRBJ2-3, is AAGVIQSPRHLIKEKRETATLKCYPIPRHDTVYWYQQGPGQDPQFLISFYEKMQSDKGSIPDRFSAQQFSDYHSELNMSSLELGDSALYFCASSFSLAGFGDTQYFGPGTRLTVL.

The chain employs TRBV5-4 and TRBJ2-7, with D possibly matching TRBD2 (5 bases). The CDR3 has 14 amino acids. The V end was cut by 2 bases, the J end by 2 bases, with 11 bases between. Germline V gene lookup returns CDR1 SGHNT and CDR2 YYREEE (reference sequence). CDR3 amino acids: CASSLAAAPYEQYF. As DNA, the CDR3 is TGTGCCAGCAGCTTAGCAGCGGCACCCTACGAGCAGTACTTC.

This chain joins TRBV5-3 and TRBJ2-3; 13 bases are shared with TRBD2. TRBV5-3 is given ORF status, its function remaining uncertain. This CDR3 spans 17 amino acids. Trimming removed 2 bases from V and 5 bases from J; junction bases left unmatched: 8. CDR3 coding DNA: TGTGCCAGAAGCTTAACTAGCGGGGGGGCAAGGGAAGATACGCAGTATTTT. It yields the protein CARSLTSGGAREDTQYF.

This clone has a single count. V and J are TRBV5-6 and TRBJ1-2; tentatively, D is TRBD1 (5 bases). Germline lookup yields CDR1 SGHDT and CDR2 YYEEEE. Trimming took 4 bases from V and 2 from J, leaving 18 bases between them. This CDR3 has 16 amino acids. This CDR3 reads CASSLRGTGENYGYTF. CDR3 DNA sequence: TGTGCCAGCAGCCTCCGGGGGACCGGTGAAAACTATGGCTACACCTTC. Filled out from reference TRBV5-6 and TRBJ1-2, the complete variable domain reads DAGVTQSPTHLIKTRGQQVTLRCSPKSGHDTVSWYQQALGQGPQFIFQYYEEEERQRGNFPDRFSGHQFPNYSSELNVNALLLGDSALYLCASSLRGTGENYGYTFGSGTRLTVV.

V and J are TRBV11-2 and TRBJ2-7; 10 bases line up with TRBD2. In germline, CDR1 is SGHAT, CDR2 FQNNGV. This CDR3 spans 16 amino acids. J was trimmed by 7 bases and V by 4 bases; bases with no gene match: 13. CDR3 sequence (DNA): TGTGCCAGCAGCTCCTCGCGATCTAGCGGGGGTCGAGAGCAGTACTTC. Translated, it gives CASSSSRSSGGREQYF.

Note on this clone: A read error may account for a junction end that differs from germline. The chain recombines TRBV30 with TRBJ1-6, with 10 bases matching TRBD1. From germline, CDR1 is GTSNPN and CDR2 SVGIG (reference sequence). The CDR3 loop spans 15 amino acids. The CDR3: CARRDRGNTNSPLHF. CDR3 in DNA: TGTGCCCGGAGGGACAGGGGTAATACAAATTCACCCCTCCACTTT. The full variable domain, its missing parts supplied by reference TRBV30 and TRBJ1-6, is SQTIHQWPATLVQPVGSPLSLECTVEGTSNPNLYWYRQAAGRGLQLLFYSVGIGQISSEVPQNLSASRPQDRQFILSSKKLLLSDSGFYLCARRDRGNTNSPLHFGNGTRLTVT.

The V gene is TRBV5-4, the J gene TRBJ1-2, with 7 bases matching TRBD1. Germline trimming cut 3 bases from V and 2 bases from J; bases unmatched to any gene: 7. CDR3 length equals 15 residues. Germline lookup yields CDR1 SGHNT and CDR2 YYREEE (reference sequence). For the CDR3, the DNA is TGTGCCAGCAGCTCCGGGACAGAGGGAAACTATGGCTACACCTTC. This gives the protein CASSSGTEGNYGYTF.

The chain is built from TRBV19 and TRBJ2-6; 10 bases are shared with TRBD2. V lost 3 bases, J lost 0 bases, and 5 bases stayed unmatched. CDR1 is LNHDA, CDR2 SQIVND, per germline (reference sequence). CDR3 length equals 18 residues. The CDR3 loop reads CASSISSGGGSGANVLTF. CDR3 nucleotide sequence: TGTGCCAGTAGTATCTCTAGCGGGGGAGGCTCTGGGGCCAACGTCCTGACTTTC.

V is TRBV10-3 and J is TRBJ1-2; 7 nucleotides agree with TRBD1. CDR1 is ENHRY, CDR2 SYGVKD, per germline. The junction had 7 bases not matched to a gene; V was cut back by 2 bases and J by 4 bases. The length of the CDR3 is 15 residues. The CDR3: CAISEMRTGGYGYTF. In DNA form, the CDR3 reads TGTGCCATCAGTGAGATGAGGACAGGCGGCTATGGCTACACCTTC.

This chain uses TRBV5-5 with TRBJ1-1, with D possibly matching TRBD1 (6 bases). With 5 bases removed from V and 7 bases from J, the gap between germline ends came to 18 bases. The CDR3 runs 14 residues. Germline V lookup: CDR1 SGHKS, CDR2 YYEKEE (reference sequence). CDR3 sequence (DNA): TGTGCCAGCAGGCCCAGTCGGGGGGCGAATGAAGCTTTCTTT. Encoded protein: CASRPSRGANEAFF. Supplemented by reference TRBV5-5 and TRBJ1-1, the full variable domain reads DAGVTQSPTHLIKTRGQQVTLRCSPISGHKSVSWYQQVLGQGPQFIFQYYEKEERGRGNFPDRFSARQFPNYSSELNVNALLLGDSALYLCASRPSRGANEAFFGQGTRLTVV.

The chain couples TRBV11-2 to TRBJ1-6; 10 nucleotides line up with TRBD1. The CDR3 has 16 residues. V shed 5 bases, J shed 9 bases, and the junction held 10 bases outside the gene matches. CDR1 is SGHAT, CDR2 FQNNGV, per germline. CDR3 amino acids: CASSRLRGQGFSPLHF. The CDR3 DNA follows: TGTGCCAGCAGCCGCCTCAGGGGACAGGGGTTTTCACCCCTCCACTTT. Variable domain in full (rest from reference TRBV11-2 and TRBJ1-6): EAGVAQSPRYKIIEKRQSVAFWCNPISGHATLYWYQQILGQGPKLLIQFQNNGVVDDSQLPKDRFSAERLKGVDSTLKIQPAKLEDSAVYLCASSRLRGQGFSPLHFGNGTRLTVT.